The 12 T cell receptor beta chains presented below share a single source sample, sequenced in a study of cytomegalovirus exposure and HLA in healthy donors. Use of 60 Vbeta and 13 Jbeta primers characterized the PCR. Clones were sequenced by immunoSEQ multiplex PCR, and TCRdb holds only the in-frame ones, with some missing. Of about 150,000 clones listed, roughly 80% are singletons. Sequenced input: PBMCs. The source of these receptors is a man aged 30 to 39 in good health and CMV-seronegative.

This clone was observed a few times. This chain links TRBV6-5 with TRBJ1-2; 7 nucleotides line up with TRBD1. The germline V gene has CDR1 MNHEY and CDR2 SVGAGI. CDR3 length: 12 amino acids. V lost 6 bases, J lost 7 bases, and 5 bases stayed unmatched. CDR3 sequence: CASRETGFGYTF. In nucleotides, the CDR3 is TGTGCCAGCAGAGAGACAGGGTTTGGCTACACCTTC.

This chain connects TRBV14 to TRBJ2-7; 11 bases are a match to TRBD1. V dropped 4 bases and J dropped 7; count of bases not matched to a gene: 6. CDR3 length: 14 residues. Germline loops: CDR1 SGHDN, CDR2 FVKESK. Written as DNA, the CDR3 is TGTGCCAGCAGCCCCGGGACAGGGGGACTAGAGCAGTACTTC. Its protein is CASSPGTGGLEQYF.

CDR3 coding DNA: TGTGCCAGCAGTAACAGACCCACTCGAGAGACCCAGTACTTC. This translates into CASSNRPTRETQYF. The chain employs TRBV25-1 and TRBJ2-5, with D uncertain. Germline CDR1 reads MGHDK; CDR2 reads SYGVNS. V gave up 5 bases and J gave up 4 bases, with 14 bases separating them. This CDR3 contains 14 residues.

The chain employs TRBV18 and TRBJ2-1, with no clear D. The CDR3 spans 13 residues. CDR1 and CDR2 (germline): KGHSH, LQKENI. Trimming removed 1 base from V and 7 bases from J, with 8 bases in between. CDR3 sequence reads: CASSPQESNEQFF. For the CDR3, the DNA is TGTGCCAGCTCACCACAGGAGTCGAATGAGCAGTTCTTC.

The gene calls are TRBV28 and TRBJ2-4, with D tentatively TRBD1 (6 bases). V was cut by 6 bases and J by 0 bases, with 15 bases left in between. The CDR3 has 16 amino acids. In germline, CDR1 is MDHEN, CDR2 SYDVKM. The CDR3 reads CASRDTGTLAKNIQYF. For the CDR3, the DNA is TGTGCCAGCAGGGATACAGGGACACTAGCCAAAAACATTCAGTACTTC.

V usage is TRBV11-2 and J usage is TRBJ2-1; TRBD2 matches at 7 bases. The CDR3 consists of 14 residues. Germline CDR1 is SGHAT and CDR2 is FQNNGV. The ends lost 6 bases at V and 7 bases at J; junction bases unmatched: 9. Here the CDR3 DNA reads TGTGCCAGCAGGCAAACCAGCGGGGAGAATGAGCAGTTCTTC. This encodes CASRQTSGENEQFF.

The chain couples TRBV15 to TRBJ2-3; 10 bases align to TRBD1. V shed 1 base, J shed 2 bases, and the junction held 3 bases outside the gene matches. The CDR3 consists of 16 residues. Germline CDR1 is LNHNV and CDR2 is YYDKDF (reference sequence). The CDR3 here is CATSRVGTGVTDTQYF. The CDR3 nucleotides are TGTGCCACCAGCAGAGTGGGGACAGGGGTCACAGATACGCAGTATTTT.

The chain recombines TRBV6-5 with TRBJ1-4; TRBD1 matches at 7 bases. Germline assignment: CDR1 MNHEY and CDR2 SVGAGI. This CDR3 has 15 amino acids. With 6 bases clipped from V and 0 bases from J, the junction kept 4 bases outside the gene matches. Written as DNA, the CDR3 is TGTGCCAGCAGGCCTGGACAGGCAACTAATGAAAAACTGTTTTTT. This encodes CASRPGQATNEKLFF.

This clone was seen only a few times. The chain has TRBV28 and TRBJ2-3, with D perhaps matching TRBD2 (6 bases). Trimming left V 7 bases short and J 8 bases short, with 19 bases between. CDR3 length equals 14 residues. In germline, CDR1 is MDHEN, CDR2 SYDVKM. Written as DNA, the CDR3 is TGTGCCAGCAACATTCAGGAGGGCCGAGGTACGCAGTATTTT. Residues: CASNIQEGRGTQYF.

The rearrangement links TRBV5-4 to TRBJ2-3; perhaps TRBD1 as D (6 bases). CDR1 is SGHNT, CDR2 YYREEE, per germline (reference sequence). V was clipped by 2 bases and J by 5 bases, with 9 bases between them. The CDR3 spans 13 residues. In nucleotides, the CDR3 is TGTGCCAGCAGCTTACAGGGTCAAGATACGCAGTATTTT. Protein sequence: CASSLQGQDTQYF.

The chain is built from TRBV18 and TRBJ2-2, with 7 bases aligning to TRBD2. Germline V CDR1 and CDR2: KGHSH, LQKENI. CDR3 size: 15 residues. The junction had 5 bases not matched to a gene; V was cut back by 0 bases and J by 7 bases. CDR3 DNA sequence: TGTGCCAGCTCACCACCGGCGGGAGCAGGCGGGGAGCTGTTTTTT. This codes for CASSPPAGAGGELFF.

The rearrangement links TRBV19 to TRBJ1-1; no clear D. Germline CDR1 and CDR2: LNHDA and SQIVND (reference sequence). Between the trimmed V and J ends, which lost 5 bases and 1 base, there was a span of 11 bases. The CDR3 has 14 residues. The CDR3 region is CASSPARQNTEAFF. For the CDR3, the DNA is TGTGCCAGTAGTCCGGCCAGGCAGAACACTGAAGCTTTCTTT.